The rows below give T cell receptor beta chains drawn from one sample of a study of T cell responses to AZD1222 COVID-19 vaccine. This table comes from immunoSEQ multiplex PCR, and its TCRdb copy is limited to in-frame clones, with some not included. Of 150,000 or so clones listed, about 90% were seen once; the top ten hold roughly 3.8%. The source material was peripheral blood, sampled 28 days after the second AZD1222 dose. These receptors were obtained from an adult who received the AZD1222 COVID-19 vaccine. Both conserved end residues are part of each CDR3. The D gene is left open where the match is weak. The size of a clone is reported for some rows only, either as once, few or many, or as a class for expanded clones.

clone_size j_call cdr3_length d_call v_call cdr3_aa cdr3_nt
. TRBJ2-1 18 TRBD2 TRBV2 CASSEALLAGSSYNEQFF TGTGCCAGCAGTGAAGCGCTTCTAGCGGGTAGCTCCTACAATGAGCAGTTCTTC
. TRBJ1-3 14 . TRBV29-1 CSVEGNLAGNTIYF TGCAGCGTTGAAGGGAACCTTGCTGGAAACACCATATATTTT
. TRBJ1-1 14 . TRBV4-1 CASSPTEWSSEAFF TGCGCCAGCAGCCCCACGGAGTGGTCCTCTGAAGCTTTCTTT
. TRBJ1-4 14 . TRBV14 CASSQELGRQELFF TGTGCCAGCAGCCAAGAATTAGGCAGGCAAGAACTGTTTTTT
. TRBJ1-1 15 . TRBV5-6 CASSRIGLQNTEAFF TGTGCCAGCAGCCGAATAGGACTGCAGAACACTGAAGCTTTCTTT
once TRBJ2-2 16 TRBD1 TRBV15 CATSRGGTGEAGELFF TGTGCCACCAGCAGAGGCGGAACAGGGGAAGCCGGGGAGCTGTTTTTT
. TRBJ2-1 18 . TRBV14 CASSQVRFGGGAYNEQFF TGTGCCAGCAGCCAAGTTCGCTTCGGGGGTGGGGCCTACAATGAGCAGTTCTTC
. TRBJ2-7 15 TRBD2 TRBV20-1 CSASTLAAGSYEQYF TGCAGTGCTAGTACCCTAGCGGCGGGGTCCTACGAGCAGTACTTC
. TRBJ2-3 14 TRBD1 TRBV5-1 CASSYRDRGNTQYF TGCGCCAGCAGTTACAGGGACAGGGGAAATACGCAGTATTTT
. TRBJ1-2 15 . TRBV4-2 CASSQYLGVLDGYTF TGTGCCAGCAGCCAGTACTTAGGGGTACTAGATGGCTACACCTTC
. TRBJ1-1 12 . TRBV3-1/TRBV3-2 CASSQQNTEAFF TGTGCCAGCAGCCAGCAGAACACTGAAGCTTTCTTT
. TRBJ1-2 12 . TRBV3-1/TRBV3-2 CASSQESYGYTF TGTGCCAGCAGCCAAGAGTCCTATGGCTACACCTTC
. TRBJ1-1 16 . TRBV11-1 CASSLRYGTPDTEAFF TGTGCCAGCAGCTTAAGGTATGGGACACCCGACACTGAAGCTTTCTTT
. TRBJ2-5 19 TRBD2 TRBV7-8 CASSFQGLAGGPPQETQYF TGTGCCAGCAGCTTTCAGGGACTAGCGGGAGGGCCACCACAGGAGACCCAGTACTTC
. TRBJ2-5 17 TRBD2 TRBV11-2 CASSLGSSGRAGETQYF TGTGCCAGCAGCTTAGGGTCTAGCGGGAGGGCCGGAGAGACCCAGTACTTC
. TRBJ1-6 17 . TRBV10-3 CAPWDGEGSSYNSPLHF TGTGCCCCCTGGGACGGAGAAGGGAGCTCCTATAATTCACCCCTCCACTTT
. TRBJ1-5 16 TRBD1 TRBV24-1 CATSGTGGNSNQPQHF TGTGCCACCAGTGGAACAGGGGGTAATAGCAATCAGCCCCAGCATTTT
. TRBJ1-2 15 . TRBV6-4 CASSAGMRARGGYTF TGTGCCAGCAGTGCTGGGATGCGGGCCAGAGGCGGCTACACCTTC
. TRBJ2-1 16 TRBD2 TRBV24-1 CATSDRAGVPYNEQFF TGTGCCACCAGTGACCGAGCGGGAGTCCCCTACAATGAGCAGTTCTTC
. TRBJ2-1 14 TRBD2 TRBV10-3 CAISGLAGYNEQFF TGTGCCATCAGTGGACTAGCGGGTTACAATGAGCAGTTCTTC
. TRBJ1-1 15 TRBD1 TRBV6-5 CASSYHTDRGTEAFF TGTGCCAGCAGTTACCATACAGACAGGGGCACTGAAGCTTTCTTT
. TRBJ1-2 14 . TRBV19 CASSSYRVTYGYTF TGTGCCAGTAGCTCATACAGAGTAACCTATGGCTACACCTTC
. TRBJ1-5 15 . TRBV6-5 CASSRQSFGYQPQHF TGTGCCAGCAGCCGACAGAGTTTTGGCTATCAGCCCCAGCATTTT
once TRBJ2-1 14 . TRBV11-2 CASSFRASLNEQFF TGTGCCAGCAGCTTTAGGGCTTCGTTAAATGAGCAGTTCTTC
. TRBJ1-1 13 . TRBV6-4 CASSTKVNTEAFF TGTGCCAGCAGCACGAAGGTGAACACTGAAGCTTTCTTT
. TRBJ1-6 14 . TRBV19 CASSTLQTDSPLHF TGTGCCAGTAGTACATTACAGACAGATTCACCCCTCCACTTT
. TRBJ1-1 18 TRBD1 TRBV3-1/TRBV3-2 CASSQVTGGDGRHTEAFF TGTGCCAGCAGCCAAGTGACAGGGGGTGATGGTCGGCACACTGAAGCTTTCTTT
. TRBJ2-1 14 . TRBV5-1 CASSLDGSYNEQFF TGCGCCAGCAGCTTGGACGGATCCTACAATGAGCAGTTCTTC
once TRBJ2-5 14 TRBD1 TRBV19 CASSTRQGKETQYF TGTGCCAGTAGTACCCGACAGGGGAAAGAGACCCAGTACTTC
. TRBJ2-3 14 . TRBV7-2 CASSQVRGTDTQYF TGTGCCAGCAGCCAAGTAAGGGGTACAGATACGCAGTATTTT
. TRBJ1-2 13 TRBD1 TRBV27 CASRQQGGAGYTF TGTGCCAGCAGACAACAGGGGGGTGCTGGCTACACCTTC
. TRBJ2-1 15 . TRBV19 CASSIISGSYNEQFF TGTGCCAGTAGTATTATCTCCGGCTCCTACAATGAGCAGTTCTTC
. TRBJ2-2 15 TRBD2 TRBV19 CASSKTSGSFGELFF TGTGCCAGTAGTAAGACTAGCGGGAGTTTCGGGGAGCTGTTTTTT
. TRBJ2-1 14 . TRBV18 CASSPSLTVFEQFF TGTGCCAGCTCACCAAGTTTGACGGTATTTGAGCAGTTCTTC
. TRBJ2-2 12 . TRBV3-1/TRBV3-2 CASSQNTGELFF TGTGCCAGCAGCCAAAACACCGGGGAGCTGTTTTTT
. TRBJ2-3 14 . TRBV6-1 CASSEGGGADTQYF TGTGCCAGCAGTGAAGGGGGGGGCGCGGATACGCAGTATTTT
. TRBJ2-1 17 . TRBV3-1/TRBV3-2 CASSHSSATSSYNEQFF TGTGCCAGCAGCCATAGTTCAGCAACAAGCTCCTACAATGAGCAGTTCTTC
. TRBJ1-1 14 . TRBV2 CASRVGQWNTEAFF TGTGCCAGCCGTGTAGGGCAATGGAACACTGAAGCTTTCTTT